The 2 T cell receptor beta chains below were found in one sample sequenced in a study of shared clonotypes between healthy human individuals. Method: immunoSEQ multiplex PCR; TCRdb's copy keeps in-frame clones and lacks some. This table has 1,500,000 or so clones, approximately 96% appearing once. Specimen: naive CD4+ T cells sorted from blood. Noted subset: CD45RA+ positively selected. The receptors here all came from a man aged 25 to 45 in good health.

The chain links TRBV7-6 to TRBJ2-6; 9 bases agree with TRBD1. The junction had 20 bases not matched to a gene; V was cut back by 4 bases and J by 4 bases. CDR3 length: 21 amino acids. The germline V gene encodes CDR1 SGHVS and CDR2 FNYEAQ. The CDR3, as DNA: TGTGCCAGCAGCTCCAAGTCCCCCGGGACAGGGTCCGGAGGGGGGGCCAACGTCCTGACTTTC. This translates into CASSSKSPGTGSGGGANVLTF.

This chain links TRBV7-6 with TRBJ2-5, with 9 bases identical to TRBD2. The CDR3 runs to 14 residues. Losses at the gene ends were 7 bases for V and 7 bases for J; bases not matched to a gene: 10. Germline lookup yields CDR1 SGHVS and CDR2 FNYEAQ. The CDR3: CASTNLAGDGTQYF. The CDR3 DNA follows: TGTGCCAGCACCAACTTAGCGGGAGACGGGACCCAGTACTTC. The complete variable domain, with remaining parts taken from reference TRBV7-6 and TRBJ2-5, reads GAGVSQSPRYKVTKRGQDVALRCDPISGHVSLYWYRQALGQGPEFLTYFNYEAQQDKSGLPNDRFSAERPEGSISTLTIQRTEQRDSAMYRCASTNLAGDGTQYFGPGTRLLVL.